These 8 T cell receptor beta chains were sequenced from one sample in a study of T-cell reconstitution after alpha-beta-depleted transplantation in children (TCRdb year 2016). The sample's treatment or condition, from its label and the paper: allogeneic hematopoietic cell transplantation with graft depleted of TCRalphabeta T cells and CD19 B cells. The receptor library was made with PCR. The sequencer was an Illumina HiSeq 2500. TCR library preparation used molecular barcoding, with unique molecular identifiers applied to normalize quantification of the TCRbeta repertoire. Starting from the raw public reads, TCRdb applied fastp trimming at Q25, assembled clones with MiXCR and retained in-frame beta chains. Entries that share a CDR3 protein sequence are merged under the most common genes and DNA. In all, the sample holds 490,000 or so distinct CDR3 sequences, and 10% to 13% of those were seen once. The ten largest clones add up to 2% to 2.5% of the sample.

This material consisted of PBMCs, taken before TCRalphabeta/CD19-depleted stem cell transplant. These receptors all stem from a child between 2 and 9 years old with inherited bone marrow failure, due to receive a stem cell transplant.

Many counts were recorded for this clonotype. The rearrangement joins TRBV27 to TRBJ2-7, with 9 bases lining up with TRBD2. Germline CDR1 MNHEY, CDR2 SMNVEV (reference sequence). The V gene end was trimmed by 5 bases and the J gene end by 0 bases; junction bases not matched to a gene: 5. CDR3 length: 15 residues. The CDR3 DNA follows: TGTGCCAGCAGTGGGTATAGCGGGAGCTCCTACGAGCAGTACTTC. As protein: CASSGYSGSSYEQYF.

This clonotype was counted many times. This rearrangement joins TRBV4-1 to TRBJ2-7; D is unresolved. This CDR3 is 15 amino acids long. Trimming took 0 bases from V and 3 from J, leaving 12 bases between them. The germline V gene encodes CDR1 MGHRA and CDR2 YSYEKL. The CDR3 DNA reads TGCGCCAGCAGCCAAGATACAAACAGTGTCTACGAGCAGTACTTC. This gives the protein CASSQDTNSVYEQYF.

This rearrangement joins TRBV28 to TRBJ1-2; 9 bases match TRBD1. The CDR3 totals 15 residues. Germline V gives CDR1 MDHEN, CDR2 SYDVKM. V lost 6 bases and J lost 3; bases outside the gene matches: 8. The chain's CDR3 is CASSLRDRDYYGYTF. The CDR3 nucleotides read TGTGCCAGCAGCCTCCGGGACAGGGATTACTATGGCTACACCTTC.

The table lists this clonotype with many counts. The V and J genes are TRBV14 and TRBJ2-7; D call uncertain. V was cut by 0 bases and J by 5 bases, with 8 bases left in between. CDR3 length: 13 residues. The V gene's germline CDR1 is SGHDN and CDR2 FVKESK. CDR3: CASSQDIVHEQYF. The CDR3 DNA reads TGTGCCAGCAGCCAAGACATAGTCCACGAGCAGTACTTC.

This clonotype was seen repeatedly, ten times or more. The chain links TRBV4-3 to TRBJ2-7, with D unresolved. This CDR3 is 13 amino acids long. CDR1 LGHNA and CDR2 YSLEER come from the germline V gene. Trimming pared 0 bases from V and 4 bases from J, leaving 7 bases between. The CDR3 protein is CASSQELPYEQYF. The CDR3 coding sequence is TGCGCCAGCAGCCAAGAGTTGCCTTACGAGCAGTACTTC.

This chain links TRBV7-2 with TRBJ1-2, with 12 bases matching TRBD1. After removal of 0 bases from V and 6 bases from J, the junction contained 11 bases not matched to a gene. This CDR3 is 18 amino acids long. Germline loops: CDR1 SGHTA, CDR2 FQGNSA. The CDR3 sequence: CASSLAAGTGGAGNGYTF. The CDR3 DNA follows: TGTGCCAGCAGCTTAGCTGCCGGGACAGGGGGCGCAGGAAATGGCTACACCTTC.

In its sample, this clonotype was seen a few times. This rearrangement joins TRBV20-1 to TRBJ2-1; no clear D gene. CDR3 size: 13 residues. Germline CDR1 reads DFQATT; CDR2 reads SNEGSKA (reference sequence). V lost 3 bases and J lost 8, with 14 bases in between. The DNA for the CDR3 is TGCAGTGCTAGGGATCCCTTAGTCGATGAGCAGTTCTTC. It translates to CSARDPLVDEQFF.

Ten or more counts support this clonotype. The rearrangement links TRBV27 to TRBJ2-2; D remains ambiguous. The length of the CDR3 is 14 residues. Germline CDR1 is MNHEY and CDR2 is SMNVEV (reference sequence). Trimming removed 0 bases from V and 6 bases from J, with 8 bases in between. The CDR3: CASSLSVAAGELFF. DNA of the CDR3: TGTGCCAGCAGTTTATCCGTCGCGGCCGGGGAGCTGTTTTTT.